The entry below describes one TCR beta chain. The sample belongs to a study of blood T cell repertoires in COVID-19. Study-wide background: There were acute and convalescent COVID-19 samples, and they came from the United States, Italy and Spain. T cells, B-cell-depleted T cells, or PBMCs provided the cDNA or gDNA that served as material.

In the original analysis: Scientists estimated how many nucleated cells there were by amplifying reference gene primers. Libraries were prepared by immunoSEQ multiplex PCR; TCRdb keeps only in-frame clonotypes and omits some of them. The D gene and trimming were derived from the DNA, and the V and J assignments and clone size from that table. This table holds about 190,000 clones, approximately 90% found once. Trimming took 3 bases from V and 1 from J; bases not matched to a gene: 10. Per germline, CDR1 WNHNN and CDR2 SYGVQD (reference sequence). The CDR3 has 17 residues. The chain carries TRBV10-1 and TRBJ1-1; 8 bases map to TRBD1. The sequence derives from a woman aged 40 to 50 who had recovered from COVID-19. The sample comprised peripheral blood. Written as DNA, the CDR3 is TGCGCCAGCAGTGATGGGGGACAGGCCCCTAAGAACACTGAAGCTTTCTTT. Amino acid sequence: CASSDGGQAPKNTEAFF.